These 30 T cell receptor beta chains share one sample of origin, sequenced in a study of cytomegalovirus exposure and HLA in healthy donors. It was with 60 Vbeta and 13 Jbeta primers that the PCR ran. Libraries were prepared by immunoSEQ multiplex PCR; TCRdb keeps only in-frame clonotypes and omits some of them. The data hold about 150,000 clones, with approximately 79% observed a single time. The sequenced material came from PBMCs. Source of these receptors: a man aged 45-65 years in good health and CMV-seropositive.

The V gene is TRBV5-1, the J gene TRBJ2-5; TRBD1 might be the D (6 bases). The CDR3 loop spans 17 amino acids. Looked up from germline, CDR1 is SGHRS and CDR2 is YFSETQ. Trimming took 4 bases from V and 5 from J, leaving 24 bases between them. The CDR3 region has the DNA TGCGCCAGCAGCCTAATCTCCGCGACAGGTAGGCGGGAGACCCAGTACTTC. The encoded protein is CASSLISATGRRETQYF.

This clone was recorded a few times. This chain joins TRBV7-3 and TRBJ2-3, with 10 bases that match TRBD2. Per the germline V gene, CDR1 is SGHTA and CDR2 is FQGTGA. The ends lost 2 bases at V and 4 bases at J; junction bases unmatched: 6. The CDR3 is 16 residues long. The CDR3 loop reads CASSLWASGSADTQYF. CDR3 DNA sequence: TGTGCCAGCAGCTTATGGGCTAGCGGGAGCGCAGATACGCAGTATTTT.

The chain recombines TRBV5-1 with TRBJ1-4; D is ambiguous. V lost 0 bases, J lost 7 bases, and 13 bases lay in between. The CDR3 contains 15 residues. Germline V gives CDR1 SGHRS, CDR2 YFSETQ. The CDR3 nucleotides read TGCGCCAGCAGCTTGGCGAGCGGACTACCTGAAAAACTGTTTTTT. Translating gives CASSLASGLPEKLFF.

The J gene is TRBJ2-1, the V gene TRBV6-1, with 13 positions matching TRBD2. Germline V gives CDR1 MNHNS, CDR2 SASEGT. After removal of 4 bases from V and 8 bases from J, the junction contained 2 bases not matched to a gene. This CDR3 region has 14 residues. CDR3 bases: TGTGCCAGCAGTGGGACTAGCGGGAGATATGAGCAGTTCTTC. It translates to CASSGTSGRYEQFF.

This chain links TRBV19 with TRBJ2-2; 9 nucleotides match TRBD2. Germline-derived CDR1 and CDR2 are LNHDA and SQIVND (reference sequence). The CDR3 has 15 amino acids. J lost 6 bases, V lost 8 bases, and 10 bases had no gene match. The CDR3 coding sequence is TGTGCCAGTGTGGGGCGGGAGGGCCTTTCCGGGGAGCTGTTTTTT. Its translation is CASVGREGLSGELFF. The entire variable domain, with the rest obtained from reference TRBV19 and TRBJ2-2, is as follows: DGGITQSPKYLFRKEGQNVTLSCEQNLNHDAMYWYRQDPGQGLRLIYYSQIVNDFQKGDIAEGYSVSREKKESFPLTVTSAQKNPTAFYLCASVGREGLSGELFFGEGSRLTVL.

The J gene is TRBJ1-4, the V gene TRBV5-1, with 8 positions matching TRBD1. The V and J ends lost 0 bases and 8 bases, in that order; junction bases with no gene match: 3. The germline CDR1 and CDR2 sequences are SGHRS and YFSETQ. This CDR3 is built from 14 residues. The CDR3 DNA sequence: TGCGCCAGCAGCTTGGGGACAGGGAACGAAAAACTGTTTTTT. This encodes CASSLGTGNEKLFF.

The chain has TRBV27 and TRBJ2-3; 14 bases align to TRBD2. Germline-derived CDR1 and CDR2 are MNHEY and SMNVEV (reference sequence). The CDR3 contains 19 residues. Trimming took 10 bases from V and 3 from J; bases not matched to a gene: 18. CDR3: CATCPAGTSGRWGTDTQYF. The CDR3 nucleotides read TGTGCCACCTGCCCAGCCGGGACTAGCGGGAGATGGGGGACAGATACGCAGTATTTT.

This chain uses TRBV4-1 with TRBJ2-1, with 12 bases that match TRBD2. V trimming: 3 bases; J trimming: 5 bases; junction bases outside the gene matches: 5. CDR3 length: 16 amino acids. The germline gives CDR1 MGHRA, CDR2 YSYEKL. The CDR3: CASSHSGLAGNNEQFF. In DNA, the CDR3 is TGCGCCAGCAGCCACTCCGGACTAGCGGGAAACAATGAGCAGTTCTTC.

The rearrangement links TRBV27 to TRBJ2-5, with TRBD2 matching over 8 bases. CDR3 length: 14 amino acids. V lost 4 bases to trimming and J lost 2 bases; unmatched junction nucleotides: 3. The germline gives CDR1 MNHEY, CDR2 SMNVEV (reference sequence). This CDR3 reads CASSSGLVQETQYF. DNA for the CDR3: TGTGCCAGCAGTTCGGGACTAGTTCAAGAGACCCAGTACTTC.

This chain joins TRBV6-1 and TRBJ2-1; D call uncertain. Trimming took 6 bases from V and 3 from J, leaving 6 bases between them. The CDR3 contains 12 residues. Looked up from germline, CDR1 is MNHNS and CDR2 is SASEGT. The CDR3 protein is CASRPNYNEQFF. In DNA, the CDR3 is TGTGCCAGCAGACCTAACTACAATGAGCAGTTCTTC.

This clone came up a few times. The sample contains more than one DNA sequence encoding this CDR3. The chain recombines TRBV10-3 with TRBJ1-1, with D perhaps TRBD1 (6 bases). The CDR3 runs to 14 residues. The germline V and J ends were trimmed by 8 bases and 1 base, with 14 bases remaining between them. Per the germline V gene, CDR1 is ENHRY and CDR2 is SYGVKD. CDR3: CAISTGGANTEAFF. CDR3 bases: TGTGCCATCTCCACGGGGGGCGCGAACACTGAAGCTTTCTTT.

The chain is built from TRBV4-1 and TRBJ1-1, with 7 bases aligning to TRBD1. This CDR3 region has 17 residues. Germline V gives CDR1 MGHRA, CDR2 YSYEKL. The junction had 13 bases not matched to a gene; V was cut back by 4 bases and J by 2 bases. Here the CDR3 DNA reads TGCGCCAGCAGCCCTTCCCGACAGGGTGGGTTCAACACTGAAGCTTTCTTT. It is translated as CASSPSRQGGFNTEAFF.

The chain couples TRBV18 to TRBJ1-1; TRBD1 agrees at 7 bases. Germline lookup yields CDR1 KGHSH and CDR2 LQKENI. V shed 3 bases, J shed 4 bases, and the junction held 5 bases outside the gene matches. This CDR3 is 14 amino acids long. This CDR3 reads CASSPPTGFTEAFF. The DNA of the CDR3 is TGTGCCAGCTCACCGCCGACAGGGTTCACTGAAGCTTTCTTT. Combining the CDR3 with reference TRBV18 and TRBJ1-1 gives the whole variable domain NAGVMQNPRHLVRRRGQEARLRCSPMKGHSHVYWYRQLPEEGLKFMVYLQKENIIDESGMPKERFSAEFPKEGPSILRIQQVVRGDSAAYFCASSPPTGFTEAFFGQGTRLTVV.

This clone has only one observation. The J gene is TRBJ2-3, the V gene TRBV9; 7 bases agree with TRBD1. Germline CDR1 reads SGDLS; CDR2 reads YYNGEE. This CDR3 spans 15 amino acids. Trimming took 2 bases from V and 0 from J; bases not matched to a gene: 3. The CDR3 reads CASSVGDSSTDTQYF. The CDR3, as DNA: TGTGCCAGCAGCGTTGGGGACAGTAGCACAGATACGCAGTATTTT.

The chain uses TRBV5-4 and TRBJ2-5; TRBD1 might be the D (6 bases). CDR3 length equals 15 residues. The V gene lost 7 bases and the J gene lost 2 bases, with 18 bases spanning the gap. Germline V gene sequence: CDR1 SGHNT, CDR2 YYREEE (reference sequence). Here the CDR3 reads CASRADSTLQETQYF. The CDR3 nucleotides read TGTGCCAGCCGAGCGGACAGCACATTACAAGAGACCCAGTACTTC.

The V gene is TRBV7-9, the J gene TRBJ2-7; 7 positions agree with TRBD1. The CDR3 contains 15 residues. Germline CDR1 reads SEHNR; CDR2 reads FQNEAQ (reference sequence). J gave up 2 bases and V 4 bases, and 8 bases lay outside the gene matches. As DNA, the CDR3 is TGTGCCAGCAGCTCCTGGACAGGCTATCCCTACGAGCAGTACTTC. This translates into CASSSWTGYPYEQYF.

This clone was detected a few times. The genes are TRBV4-1 and TRBJ2-1, with TRBD2 matching 9 bases. The CDR3 contains 18 residues. V lost 0 bases to trimming and J lost 1 base; unmatched junction nucleotides: 7. Germline CDR1 MGHRA, CDR2 YSYEKL. Here the CDR3 DNA reads TGCGCCAGCAGCCAAGAGGGTAGCGGGAGCGGGTCCTACAATGAGCAGTTCTTC. This gives the protein CASSQEGSGSGSYNEQFF.

The chain links TRBV25-1 to TRBJ1-1; a possible D gene is TRBD1 (5 bases). V was pared by 5 bases and J by 4 bases, with 11 bases between. Germline CDR1 MGHDK, CDR2 SYGVNS. CDR3 length: 13 residues. In DNA, the CDR3 is TGTGCCAGCAGTCTGCCAGGGTCCACTGAAGCTTTCTTT. It yields the protein CASSLPGSTEAFF.

V usage is TRBV4-2 and J usage is TRBJ2-5, with 10 bases fitting TRBD2. CDR1 and CDR2 (germline): LGHNA, YNFKEQ. The CDR3 sequence is 15 residues long. With V trimmed by 2 bases and J by 11 bases, 11 bases remained unmatched. CDR3 bases: TGTGCCAGCAGCCAAATCACTAGCGGGATAGGGGAGCAGTACTTC. This gives the protein CASSQITSGIGEQYF.

This chain's CDR3 is CAWSFAGGNQPQHF. Here the CDR3 DNA reads TGTGCCTGGAGTTTTGCGGGGGGAAATCAGCCCCAGCATTTT. The rearrangement links TRBV30 to TRBJ1-5, with D maybe TRBD1 (5 bases). This CDR3 is 14 amino acids long. The V gene's germline CDR1 is GTSNPN and CDR2 SVGIG (reference sequence). The V end was cut by 2 bases, the J end by 4 bases, with 12 bases between. Full variable domain (outside the CDR3, taken from reference TRBV30 and TRBJ1-5): SQTIHQWPATLVQPVGSPLSLECTVEGTSNPNLYWYRQAAGRGLQLLFYSVGIGQISSEVPQNLSASRPQDRQFILSSKKLLLSDSGFYLCAWSFAGGNQPQHFGDGTRLSIL.

This sequence joins TRBV28 and TRBJ2-2; 7 bases fit TRBD1. The CDR3 contains 16 residues. Germline assignment: CDR1 MDHEN and CDR2 SYDVKM. The V and J ends lost 4 bases and 2 bases, in that order; junction bases with no gene match: 7. In nucleotides, the CDR3 is TGTGCCAGCAGTTCGTGGACAGGCGCAAACACCGGGGAGCTGTTTTTT. Encoded protein: CASSSWTGANTGELFF. Together with reference TRBV28 and TRBJ2-2, the CDR3 gives the full variable domain: DVKVTQSSRYLVKRTGEKVFLECVQDMDHENMFWYRQDPGLGLRLIYFSYDVKMKEKGDIPEGYSVSREKKERFSLILESASTNQTSMYLCASSSWTGANTGELFFGEGSRLTVL.

V gene TRBV5-6 combines with J gene TRBJ1-1; 7 bases agree with TRBD1. This CDR3 region has 15 residues. Trimming cost V 5 bases and J 0 bases; bases outside gene matches: 7. Germline V CDR1 and CDR2: SGHDT, YYEEEE. The CDR3 nucleotides read TGTGCCAGCAGTACCCTCACAGGGGTGAACACTGAAGCTTTCTTT. Protein: CASSTLTGVNTEAFF.

The chain joins TRBV10-2 to TRBJ2-1, with TRBD2 identical over 10 bases. Per the germline V gene, CDR1 is WSHSY and CDR2 is SAAADI. The trim removed 6 bases at V and 6 bases at J, leaving 8 bases unmatched. There are 15 residues in the CDR3. The CDR3 sequence is CASRLPGTSANEQFF. Here the CDR3 DNA reads TGCGCCAGCAGATTACCCGGGACTAGCGCCAATGAGCAGTTCTTC.

This sequence joins TRBV28 and TRBJ2-7; D may be TRBD1 (6 bases). The V gene's germline CDR1 is MDHEN and CDR2 SYDVKM. The CDR3 extends over 15 amino acids. V was pared by 2 bases and J by 5 bases, with 16 bases between. The chain's CDR3 is CASSLPYNSGDEQYF. In DNA form, the CDR3 reads TGTGCCAGCAGTTTACCATATAACTCAGGGGACGAGCAGTACTTC.

The chain combines TRBV29-1 with TRBJ1-1; possibly TRBD1 for D (5 bases). V lost 8 bases to trimming and J lost 5 bases, with 18 bases between them. The germline V gene has CDR1 SQVTM and CDR2 ANQGSEA. This CDR3 comprises 13 residues. The CDR3 sequence is CSSYDGGWTEAFF. In nucleotides, the CDR3 is TGCAGCTCGTACGACGGGGGGTGGACTGAAGCTTTCTTT. The whole variable domain, remainder taken from reference TRBV29-1 and TRBJ1-1, is SAVISQKPSRDICQRGTSLTIQCQVDSQVTMMFWYRQQPGQSLTLIATANQGSEATYESGFVIDKFPISRPNLTFSTLTVSNMSPEDSSIYLCSSYDGGWTEAFFGQGTRLTVV.

J is TRBJ2-7 and V is TRBV28, with TRBD1 as a possible D gene (6 bases). This CDR3 has 14 residues. Germline V gives CDR1 MDHEN, CDR2 SYDVKM. Trimming removed 5 bases at V and 0 bases at J, with 11 bases between. The CDR3 sequence: CASSLRGISYEQYF. The CDR3 nucleotides are TGTGCCAGCAGTCTCAGGGGAATCTCCTACGAGCAGTACTTC.

As for this clone: At one end, the junction sequence differs from germline, possibly due to a read error. The rearrangement uses TRBV5-1 and TRBJ1-4, with a weak D call TRBD1 (5 bases). This CDR3 contains 14 residues. CDR1 is SGHRS, CDR2 YFSETQ, per germline. In DNA, the CDR3 is TGCGCCAGCAGCTTGGGGACAACGAATGAAAAACTGTTTTTT. Protein sequence: CASSLGTTNEKLFF.

For this clone: An end of the junction differs from the germline gene, which may be a read error. V and J are TRBV5-1 and TRBJ2-7, with 11 nucleotides matching TRBD2. The CDR3 spans 15 residues. Germline values: CDR1 SGHRS, CDR2 YFSETQ. CDR3 DNA: TGCGCCAGCAGCATCGGGACTAGCGGAATCTACGAGCGGTACTTC. Protein: CASSIGTSGIYERYF. Combining the CDR3 with reference TRBV5-1 and TRBJ2-7 gives the whole variable domain KAGVTQTPRYLIKTRGQQVTLSCSPISGHRSVSWYQQTPGQGLQFLFEYFSETQRNKGNFPGRFSGRQFSNSRSEMNVSTLELGDSALYLCASSIGTSGIYERYFGPGTRLTVT.

V and J are TRBV28 and TRBJ1-2; 7 bases map to TRBD1. With 10 bases clipped from V and 8 bases from J, the junction kept 10 bases outside the gene matches. The CDR3 is made up of 12 amino acids. CDR1 is MDHEN, CDR2 SYDVKM, per germline. The CDR3 region has the DNA TGTGCCACCAGACAGGGTCGCGGGGGCTACACCTTC. It specifies CATRQGRGGYTF.

This chain connects TRBV18 to TRBJ1-6; D not resolved. Germline CDR1 and CDR2: KGHSH and LQKENI. With 3 bases removed from V and 7 bases from J, the gap between germline ends came to 7 bases. The CDR3 is 13 residues long. The CDR3 here is CASSPGRNSPLHF. Written as DNA, the CDR3 is TGTGCCAGCTCACCGGGCCGCAATTCACCCCTCCACTTT.